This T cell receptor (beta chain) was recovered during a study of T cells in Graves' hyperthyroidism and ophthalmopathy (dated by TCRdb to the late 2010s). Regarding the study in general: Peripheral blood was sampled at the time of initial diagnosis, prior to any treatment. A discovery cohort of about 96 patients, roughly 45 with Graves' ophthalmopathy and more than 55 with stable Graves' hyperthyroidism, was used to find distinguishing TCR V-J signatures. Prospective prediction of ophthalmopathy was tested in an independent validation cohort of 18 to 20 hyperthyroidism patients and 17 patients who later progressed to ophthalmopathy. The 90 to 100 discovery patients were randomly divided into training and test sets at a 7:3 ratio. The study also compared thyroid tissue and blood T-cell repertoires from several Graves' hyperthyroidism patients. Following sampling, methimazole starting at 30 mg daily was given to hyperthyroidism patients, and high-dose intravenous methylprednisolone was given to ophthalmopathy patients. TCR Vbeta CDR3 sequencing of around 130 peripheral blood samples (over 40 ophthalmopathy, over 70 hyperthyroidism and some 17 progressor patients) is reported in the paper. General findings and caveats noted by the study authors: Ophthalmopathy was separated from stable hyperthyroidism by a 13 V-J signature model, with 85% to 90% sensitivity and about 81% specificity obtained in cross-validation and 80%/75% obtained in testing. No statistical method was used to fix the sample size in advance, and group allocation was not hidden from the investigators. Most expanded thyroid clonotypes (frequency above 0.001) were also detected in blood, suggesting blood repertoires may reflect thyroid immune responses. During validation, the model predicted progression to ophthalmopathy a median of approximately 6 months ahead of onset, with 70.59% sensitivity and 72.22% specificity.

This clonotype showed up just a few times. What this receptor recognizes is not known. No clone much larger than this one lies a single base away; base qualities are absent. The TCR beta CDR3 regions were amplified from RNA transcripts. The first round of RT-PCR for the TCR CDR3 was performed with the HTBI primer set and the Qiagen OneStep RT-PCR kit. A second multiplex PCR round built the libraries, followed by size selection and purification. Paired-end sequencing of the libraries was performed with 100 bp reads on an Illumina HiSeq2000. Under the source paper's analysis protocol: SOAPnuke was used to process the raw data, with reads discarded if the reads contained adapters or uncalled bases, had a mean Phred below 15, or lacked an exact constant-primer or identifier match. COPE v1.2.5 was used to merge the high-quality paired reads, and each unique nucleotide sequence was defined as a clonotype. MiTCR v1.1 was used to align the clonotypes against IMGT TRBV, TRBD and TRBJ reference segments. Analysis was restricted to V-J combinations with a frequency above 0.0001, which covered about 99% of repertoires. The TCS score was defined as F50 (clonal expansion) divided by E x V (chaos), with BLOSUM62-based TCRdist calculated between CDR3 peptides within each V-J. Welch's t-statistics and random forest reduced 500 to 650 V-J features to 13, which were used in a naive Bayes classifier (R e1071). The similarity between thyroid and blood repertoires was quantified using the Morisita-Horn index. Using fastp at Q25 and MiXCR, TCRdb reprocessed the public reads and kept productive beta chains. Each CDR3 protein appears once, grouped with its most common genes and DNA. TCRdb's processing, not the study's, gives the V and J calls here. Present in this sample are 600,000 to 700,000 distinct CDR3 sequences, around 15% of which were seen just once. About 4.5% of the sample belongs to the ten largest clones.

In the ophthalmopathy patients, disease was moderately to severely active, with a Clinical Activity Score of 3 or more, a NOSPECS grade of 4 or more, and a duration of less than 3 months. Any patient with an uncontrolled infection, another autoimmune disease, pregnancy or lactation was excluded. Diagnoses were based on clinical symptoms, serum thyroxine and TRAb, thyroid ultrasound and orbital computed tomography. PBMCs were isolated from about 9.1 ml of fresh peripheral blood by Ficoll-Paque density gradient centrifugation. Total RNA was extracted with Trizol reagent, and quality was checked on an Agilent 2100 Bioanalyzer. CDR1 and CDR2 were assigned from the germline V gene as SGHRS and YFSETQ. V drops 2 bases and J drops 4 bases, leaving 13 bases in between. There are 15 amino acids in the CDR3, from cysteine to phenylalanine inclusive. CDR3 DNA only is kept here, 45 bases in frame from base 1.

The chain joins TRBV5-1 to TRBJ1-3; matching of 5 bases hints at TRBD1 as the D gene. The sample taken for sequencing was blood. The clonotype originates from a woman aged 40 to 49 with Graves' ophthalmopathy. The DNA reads TGCGCCAGCAGCTTCCAGGGTGGGCAAGGAAACACCATATATTTT. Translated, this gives CASSFQGGQGNTIYF.